The 14 T cell receptor beta chains listed next were all sequenced from one sample in a study of shared clonotypes between healthy human individuals. Libraries were prepared by immunoSEQ multiplex PCR; TCRdb keeps only in-frame clonotypes and omits some of them. The sample yields 110,000 or so clones, 55% to 80% seen once. The specimen sequenced was memory CD8+ T cells sorted from blood. The subset is: CD45RO+ cells pooled with CCR7-negative TemRA cells. These receptors were collected from a woman aged 30 to 39 in good health.

The chain combines TRBV10-3 with TRBJ2-7; the match to TRBD1 covers 9 bases. The CDR3 spans 14 residues. J gave up 9 bases and V 1 base, and 7 bases lay outside the gene matches. From germline, CDR1 is ENHRY and CDR2 SYGVKD. The CDR3 DNA follows: TGTGCCATCAGTGAGTACAGGGGGCATCATGCGCAGTACTTC. As protein: CAISEYRGHHAQYF.

This clone occurred a few times. The genes are TRBV4-2 and TRBJ2-3; unclear D gene. The CDR3 length is 16 residues. The germline CDR1 and CDR2 sequences are LGHNA and YNFKEQ. Trimming took 0 bases from V and 3 from J, leaving 13 bases between them. This CDR3 reads CASSQDGTIRTDTQYF. The CDR3, as DNA: TGTGCCAGCAGCCAAGATGGAACTATACGAACAGATACGCAGTATTTT.

This chain connects TRBV27 to TRBJ1-2, with 8 positions matching TRBD1. J lost 8 bases, V lost 2 bases, and 10 bases had no gene match. The germline V gene encodes CDR1 MNHEY and CDR2 SMNVEV (reference sequence). CDR3 length: 15 residues. CDR3 residues: CASSLLAGGRRGYTF. Here the CDR3 DNA reads TGTGCCAGCAGTTTACTCGCAGGGGGCAGACGGGGCTACACCTTC.

The chain joins TRBV7-3 to TRBJ2-5; 7 bases agree with TRBD1. Per the germline V gene, CDR1 is SGHTA and CDR2 is FQGTGA. The CDR3 is made up of 17 amino acids. After removal of 5 bases from V and 4 bases from J, the junction contained 16 bases not matched to a gene. CDR3 protein: CASSPSPGTVYSETQYF. CDR3 nucleotide sequence: TGTGCCAGCAGCCCTAGTCCCGGGACAGTCTACTCAGAGACCCAGTACTTC.

The rearrangement joins TRBV5-1 to TRBJ2-7; D is undetermined. The V gene lost 0 bases and the J gene lost 3 bases, with 10 bases spanning the gap. CDR1 and CDR2 from the germline V gene are SGHRS and YFSETQ. The CDR3 extends over 14 amino acids. CDR3 coding DNA: TGCGCCAGCAGCTTGGACCGATGGGACTACGAGCAGTACTTC. This gives the protein CASSLDRWDYEQYF.

There are a few counts of this clone. V and J are TRBV28 and TRBJ2-1; the match to TRBD2 covers 14 bases. V lost 4 bases, J lost 5 bases, and 4 bases stayed unmatched. The CDR3 loop spans 16 amino acids. Per the germline V gene, CDR1 is MDHEN and CDR2 is SYDVKM. CDR3 in DNA: TGTGCCAGCAGTTGGGTGGGACTAGCGGGAGACAATGAGCAGTTCTTC. It yields the protein CASSWVGLAGDNEQFF.

The V gene is TRBV5-5, the J gene TRBJ1-5; 7 nucleotides match TRBD1. V trimming: 0 bases; J trimming: 2 bases; junction bases outside the gene matches: 5. CDR1 and CDR2 (germline): SGHKS, YYEKEE (reference sequence). The CDR3 is 16 amino acids. The DNA of the CDR3 is TGTGCCAGCAGCTTGGCCCTGACAGGGCGCAATCAGCCCCAGCATTTT. Amino acid sequence: CASSLALTGRNQPQHF.

Notes on this clone: This could be a read error, since a much larger clone is one nucleotide away. Other DNA sequences in the sample encode the same CDR3. The chain has TRBV7-9 and TRBJ2-1; TRBD2 aligns across 7 bases. CDR1 and CDR2 (germline): SEHNR, FQNEAQ (reference sequence). The CDR3 is 16 amino acids. V shed 5 bases and J 0 bases; nucleotides not matched to a gene: 7. In nucleotides, the CDR3 is TGTGCCAGCAGCCCAAGAGGCGGGAGCTCCTACAATGAGCAGTTCTTC. Its translation: CASSPRGGSSYNEQFF. The whole variable domain, filled in from reference TRBV7-9 and TRBJ2-1, reads DTGVSQNPRHKITKRGQNVTFRCDPISEHNRLYWYRQTLGQGPEFLTYFQNEAQLEKSRLLSDRFSAERPKGSFSTLEIQRTEQGDSAMYLCASSPRGGSSYNEQFFGPGTRLTVL.

The V and J genes are TRBV30 and TRBJ1-4, with D perhaps matching TRBD1 (5 bases). Germline loops: CDR1 GTSNPN, CDR2 SVGIG (reference sequence). This CDR3 has 13 amino acids. V was pared by 3 bases and J by 7 bases, with 12 bases between. CDR3 in amino acids: CAWRGVPFEKLFF. The CDR3 DNA reads as TGTGCCTGGAGGGGGGTCCCATTTGAAAAACTGTTTTTT.

This chain joins TRBV6-4 and TRBJ2-7; 9 bases agree with TRBD2. The CDR3 has 16 residues. Trimming cost V 4 bases and J 6 bases; bases outside gene matches: 13. In germline, CDR1 is MRHNA, CDR2 SNTAGT. CDR3 in DNA: TGTGCCAGCAGTGGGGGACTAGCCCGCTTCGGATGCGAGCAGTACTTC. Its translation: CASSGGLARFGCEQYF.

The V gene is TRBV28, the J gene TRBJ2-3, with TRBD2 as a possible D gene (6 bases). The germline V gene has CDR1 MDHEN and CDR2 SYDVKM. V was cut by 6 bases and J by 0 bases, with 13 bases left in between. The CDR3 loop spans 15 amino acids. CDR3 DNA sequence: TGTGCCAGCAGCTTAGTTGGGACTAGCACAGATACGCAGTATTTT. Protein: CASSLVGTSTDTQYF.

The J gene is TRBJ2-3, the V gene TRBV7-2, with TRBD2 matching over 8 bases. The CDR3 totals 15 residues. The germline V gene encodes CDR1 SGHTA and CDR2 FQGNSA. With V trimmed by 2 bases and J by 7 bases, 8 bases remained unmatched. CDR3 loop: CASSLLAGRGNTQYF. The CDR3 DNA reads as TGTGCCAGCAGCTTATTAGCGGGAAGGGGGAATACGCAGTATTTT.

The genes are TRBV6-1 and TRBJ2-5, with 13 positions matching TRBD2. The CDR3 contains 14 residues. V gave up 8 bases and J gave up 5 bases; unmatched junction bases: 5. Looked up from germline, CDR1 is MNHNS and CDR2 is SASEGT. The CDR3 DNA reads as TGTGCCAGCGGACTAGCGGGAGTAAGGGAGACCCAGTACTTC. Protein sequence: CASGLAGVRETQYF.

The rearrangement joins TRBV10-1 to TRBJ2-1, with 10 nucleotides matching TRBD2. The CDR3 has 16 residues. After removal of 0 bases from V and 7 bases from J, the junction contained 6 bases not matched to a gene. From germline, CDR1 is WNHNN and CDR2 SYGVQD (reference sequence). CDR3 residues: CASSESWLAGVNEQFF. The CDR3 DNA is TGCGCCAGCAGTGAGTCATGGCTAGCGGGAGTGAATGAGCAGTTCTTC.